This entry is about one T cell receptor (beta chain). Per germline, CDR1 SGHDN and CDR2 FVKESK. V lost 4 bases, J lost 10 bases, and 17 bases lay in between. This CDR3 contains 15 residues. The sample comes from a study of T-cell reconstitution after alpha-beta-depleted transplantation in children. Using unique molecular identifiers, the investigators prepared the TCRbeta library. Each CDR3 protein is one row after TCRdb ran MiXCR on the PCR reads. The table includes hundreds of thousands of distinct CDR3 sequences, 20% to 25% detected once. Sequencing was performed on PBMCs, mostly from graft donor cells, taken 360 days after TCRalphabeta/CD19-depleted stem cell transplant. The V gene is TRBV14, the J gene TRBJ1-6, with D perhaps matching TRBD1 (6 bases). This clonotype was obtained from a boy younger than two who had a stem cell transplant for acute myeloid leukemia, so the T cells may come from the graft donor. The CDR3 region is CASSPPGVGGSPLHF. CDR3 coding DNA: TGTGCCAGCAGCCCCCCTGGGGTGGGGGGCTCACCCCTCCACTTT.